These T cell receptor beta chains were read from a single sample in a study of T cell repertoires in cytomegalovirus infection. TCRdb re-analysed the reads in MiXCR, keeping a single row per CDR3 protein. The sample shows around 530,000 distinct CDR3 sequences, more than 15% of them seen only once. Material: CD8+ T cells from PBMCs. The receptors come from a human donor in good health (CMV status not recorded). Some clones in this sample may be carry-over from other donors' samples. Both conserved end residues are part of each CDR3. Each record gives: CDR3 protein, CDR3 DNA, clone size, V gene, J gene, CDR3 length, D gene. D genes are given only for firm matches. Size is omitted from some rows. Given values are once, few, many or a class for expanded clones.

CSAYRDSVYQETQYF	TGCAGTGCTTACCGGGACTCCGTGTACCAAGAGACCCAGTACTTC	.	TRBV20-1	TRBJ2-5	15	.
CASSSPGDPYEQYF	TGTGCCAGCAGCTCCCCAGGGGATCCTTACGAGCAGTACTTC	few	TRBV7-9	TRBJ2-7	14	.
CASSISGGPNVLTF	TGTGCCAGTAGTATCTCCGGGGGGCCCAACGTCCTGACTTTC	few	TRBV19	TRBJ2-6	14	.
CASSLVRESGTYNEQFF	TGTGCCAGCAGCTTAGTTCGGGAATCGGGGACCTACAATGAGCAGTTCTTC	many	TRBV11-1	TRBJ2-1	17	.
CASRPLGDDGGPNSPLHF	TGTGCCAGCAGACCGTTAGGGGACGACGGAGGCCCAAATTCACCCCTCCACTTT	many	TRBV28	TRBJ1-6	18	.
CSVEDPRSYNEQFF	TGCAGCGTCGAAGACCCGCGCTCCTACAATGAGCAGTTCTTC	few	TRBV29-1	TRBJ2-1	14	.
CASSEVGTGENYGYTF	TGTGCCAGCAGTGAAGTGGGGACAGGGGAGAACTATGGCTACACCTTC	few	TRBV6-1	TRBJ1-2	16	TRBD1
CSARTREIYNEQFF	TGCAGTGCTAGAACGCGGGAGATATACAATGAGCAGTTCTTC	.	TRBV20-1	TRBJ2-1	14	TRBD2
CASSARGNDVYGYTF	TGTGCCAGCAGTGCGAGAGGAAACGATGTCTATGGCTACACCTTC	few	TRBV9	TRBJ1-2	15	.
CASSLSYQQYF	TGTGCCAGCAGTCTTTCCTACCAGCAGTACTTC	.	TRBV7-9	TRBJ2-7	11	.